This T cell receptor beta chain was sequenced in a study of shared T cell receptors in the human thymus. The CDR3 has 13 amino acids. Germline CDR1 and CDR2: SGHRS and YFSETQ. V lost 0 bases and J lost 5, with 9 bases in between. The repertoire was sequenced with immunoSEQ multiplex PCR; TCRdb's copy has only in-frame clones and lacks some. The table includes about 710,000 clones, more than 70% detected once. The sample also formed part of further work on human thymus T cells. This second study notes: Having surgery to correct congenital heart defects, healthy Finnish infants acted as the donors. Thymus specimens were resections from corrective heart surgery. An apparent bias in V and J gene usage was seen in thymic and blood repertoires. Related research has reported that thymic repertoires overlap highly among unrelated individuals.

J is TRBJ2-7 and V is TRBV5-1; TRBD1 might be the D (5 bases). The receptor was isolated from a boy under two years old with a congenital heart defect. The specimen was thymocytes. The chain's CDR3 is CASSLVMGHEQYF. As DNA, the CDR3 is TGCGCCAGCAGCTTGGTTATGGGGCACGAGCAGTACTTC.